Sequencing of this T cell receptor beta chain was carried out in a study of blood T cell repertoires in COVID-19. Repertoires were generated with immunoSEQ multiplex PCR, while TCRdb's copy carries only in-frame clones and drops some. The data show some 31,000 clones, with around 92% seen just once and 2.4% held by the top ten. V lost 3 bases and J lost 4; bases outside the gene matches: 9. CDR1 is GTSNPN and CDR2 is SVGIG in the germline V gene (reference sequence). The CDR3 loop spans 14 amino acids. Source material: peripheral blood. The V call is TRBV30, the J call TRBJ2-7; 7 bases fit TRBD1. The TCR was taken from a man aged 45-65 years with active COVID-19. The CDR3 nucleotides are TGTGCCTGGAGCATCACGGGACAGAGGTACGAGCAGTACTTC. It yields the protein CAWSITGQRYEQYF.